The clone carrying this T cell receptor beta chain occurred many times. Its antigen is unidentified. This record comes from a study of regulatory T cells in long-lasting Graves disease. Germline CDR1 is MNHEY and CDR2 is SVGAGI. The CDR3 covers 17 residues. V lost 2 bases, J lost 1 base, and 17 bases lay in between. The TCR beta library used iRepertoire HTBI primers with Arm-PCR amplification of CDR3. TCRdb ran MiXCR on the multiplex PCR reads and lists one entry per CDR3 protein. Of 650,000 to 700,000 distinct CDR3 sequences listed, about 32% are singletons. Study observations and caveats: The persistent group shared fewer than 3,500 public clonotypes, more than the approximately 880 shared by new patients. Only a small sample size was used, which may have cut accuracy. Persistent disease preferred TRBV28, TRBJ1-2 and TRBJ2-5; new disease, TRBV20-1 and TRBJ2-1.

Sample time point: persistent/refractory GD, antithyroid drugs over 5 years with positive TRAb. The TCR library was made from RNA extracted from PBMCs. The sample here was peripheral blood mononuclear cells (PBMCs), taken when the disease was refractory, from a patient treated with antithyroid drugs. The V and J genes are TRBV6-5 and TRBJ1-1; D is perhaps TRBD1 (5 bases). This sequence was found in a female donor with Graves disease. This chain's CDR3 is CASSYKRTIAPNTEAFF. CDR3 nucleotides: TGTGCCAGCAGTTACAAGAGGACAATCGCACCGAACACTGAAGCTTTCTTT.